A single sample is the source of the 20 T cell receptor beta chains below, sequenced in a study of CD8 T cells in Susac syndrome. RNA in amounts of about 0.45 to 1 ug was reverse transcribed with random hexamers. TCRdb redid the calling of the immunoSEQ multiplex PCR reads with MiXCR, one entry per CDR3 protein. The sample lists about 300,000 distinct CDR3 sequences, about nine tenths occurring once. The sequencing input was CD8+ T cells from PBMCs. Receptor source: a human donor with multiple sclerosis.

Here the CDR3 reads CASSSRQGFGELFF. The CDR3 DNA is TGTGCCAGCAGCTCGCGACAGGGATTCGGGGAGCTGTTTTTT. The J gene is TRBJ2-2, the V gene TRBV9; 7 bases align to TRBD1. This CDR3 region has 14 residues. Germline trimming cut 4 bases from V and 7 bases from J; bases unmatched to any gene: 7. Germline V gene lookup returns CDR1 SGDLS and CDR2 YYNGEE.

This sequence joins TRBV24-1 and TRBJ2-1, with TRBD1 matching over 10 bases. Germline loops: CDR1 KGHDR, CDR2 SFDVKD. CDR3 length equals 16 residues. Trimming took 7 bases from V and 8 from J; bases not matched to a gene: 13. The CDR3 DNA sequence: TGTGCCACCAGCACTATGGGACAGGGGAATGACGATGAGCAGTTCTTC. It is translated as CATSTMGQGNDDEQFF.

The CDR3 DNA follows: TGTGCCAGCAGTGTAGAAACACAGGAAAAACTGTTTTTT. Translation gives CASSVETQEKLFF. The J gene is TRBJ1-4, the V gene TRBV7-9; D is unclear. The CDR3 runs 13 residues. Germline V gives CDR1 SEHNR, CDR2 FQNEAQ (reference sequence). V was pared by 6 bases and J by 8 bases, with 13 bases between.

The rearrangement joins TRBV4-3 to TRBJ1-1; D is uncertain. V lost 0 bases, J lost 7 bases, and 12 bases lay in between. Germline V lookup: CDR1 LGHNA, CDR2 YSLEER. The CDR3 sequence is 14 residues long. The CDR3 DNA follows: TGCGCCAGCAGCCAAGAAATTGGCGTCAGTGAAGCTTTCTTT. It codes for CASSQEIGVSEAFF.

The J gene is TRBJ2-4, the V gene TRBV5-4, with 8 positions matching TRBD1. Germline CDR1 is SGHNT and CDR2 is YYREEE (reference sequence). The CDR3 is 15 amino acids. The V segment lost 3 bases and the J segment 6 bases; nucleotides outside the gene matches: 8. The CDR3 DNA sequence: TGTGCCAGCAGCTGCCCCGGGACAGGTGGAAACATTCAGTACTTC. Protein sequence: CASSCPGTGGNIQYF. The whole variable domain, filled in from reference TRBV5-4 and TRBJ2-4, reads ETGVTQSPTHLIKTRGQQVTLRCSSQSGHNTVSWYQQALGQGPQFIFQYYREEENGRGNFPPRFSGLQFPNYSSELNVNALELDDSALYLCASSCPGTGGNIQYFGAGTRLSVL.

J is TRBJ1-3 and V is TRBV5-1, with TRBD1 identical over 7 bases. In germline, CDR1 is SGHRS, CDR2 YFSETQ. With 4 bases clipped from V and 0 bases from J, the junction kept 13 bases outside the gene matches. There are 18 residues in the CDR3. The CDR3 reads CASSVAPLGQSSGNTIYF. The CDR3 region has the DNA TGCGCCAGCAGCGTCGCCCCCCTGGGACAGAGCTCTGGAAACACCATATATTTT.

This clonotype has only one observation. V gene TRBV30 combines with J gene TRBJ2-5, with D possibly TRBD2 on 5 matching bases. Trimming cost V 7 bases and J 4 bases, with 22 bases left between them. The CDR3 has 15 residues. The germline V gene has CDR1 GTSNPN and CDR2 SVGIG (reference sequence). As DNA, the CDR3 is TGTGCCTCGGACGCGACCGGGGAAATAGGAGAGACCCAGTACTTC. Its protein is CASDATGEIGETQYF.

The CDR3 spells CASSQSRWTGGFHEQYF. In DNA, the CDR3 is TGCGCCAGCAGCCAATCTCGATGGACAGGGGGCTTCCACGAGCAGTACTTC. The chain joins TRBV4-1 to TRBJ2-7; 11 bases line up with TRBD1. Germline trimming cut 2 bases from V and 5 bases from J; bases unmatched to any gene: 11. Germline V lookup: CDR1 MGHRA, CDR2 YSYEKL. This CDR3 has 17 residues.

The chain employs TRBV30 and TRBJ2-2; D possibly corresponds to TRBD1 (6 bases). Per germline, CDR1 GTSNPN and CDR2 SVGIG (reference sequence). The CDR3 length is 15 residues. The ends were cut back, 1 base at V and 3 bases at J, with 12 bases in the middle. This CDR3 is CAWSGINRDTGELFF. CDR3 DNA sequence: TGTGCCTGGAGTGGGATCAACAGGGACACCGGGGAGCTGTTTTTT.

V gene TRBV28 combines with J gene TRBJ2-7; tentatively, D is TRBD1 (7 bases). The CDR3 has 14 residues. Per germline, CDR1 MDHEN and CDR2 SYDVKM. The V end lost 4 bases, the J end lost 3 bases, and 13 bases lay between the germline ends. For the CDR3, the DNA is TGTGCCAGCAGTTGGAGGGGGCCGGTCTACGAGCAGTACTTC. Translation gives CASSWRGPVYEQYF.

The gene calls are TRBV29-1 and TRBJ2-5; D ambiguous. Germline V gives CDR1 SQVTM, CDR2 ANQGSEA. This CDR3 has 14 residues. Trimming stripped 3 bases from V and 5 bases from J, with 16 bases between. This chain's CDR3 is CSVEGGVLLETQYF. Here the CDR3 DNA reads TGCAGCGTTGAGGGTGGGGTTTTGTTGGAGACCCAGTACTTC. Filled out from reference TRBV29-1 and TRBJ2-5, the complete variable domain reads SAVISQKPSRDICQRGTSLTIQCQVDSQVTMMFWYRQQPGQSLTLIATANQGSEATYESGFVIDKFPISRPNLTFSTLTVSNMSPEDSSIYLCSVEGGVLLETQYFGPGTRLLVL.

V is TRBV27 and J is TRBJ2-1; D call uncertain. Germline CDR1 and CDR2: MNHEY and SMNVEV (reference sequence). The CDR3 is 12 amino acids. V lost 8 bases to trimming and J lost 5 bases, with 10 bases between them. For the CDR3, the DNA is TGTGCCAGCTTCAGATGGGACAATGAGCAGTTCTTC. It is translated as CASFRWDNEQFF.

The CDR3 is CATSSEIAGTSTDTQYF. CDR3 bases: TGTGCCACCAGCAGCGAGATAGCGGGGACTAGCACAGATACGCAGTATTTT. V usage is TRBV15 and J usage is TRBJ2-3; TRBD2 matches 8 bases. Germline CDR1 reads LNHNV; CDR2 reads YYDKDF (reference sequence). The V gene end was trimmed by 3 bases and the J gene end by 0 bases; junction bases not matched to a gene: 8. The CDR3 loop spans 17 amino acids.

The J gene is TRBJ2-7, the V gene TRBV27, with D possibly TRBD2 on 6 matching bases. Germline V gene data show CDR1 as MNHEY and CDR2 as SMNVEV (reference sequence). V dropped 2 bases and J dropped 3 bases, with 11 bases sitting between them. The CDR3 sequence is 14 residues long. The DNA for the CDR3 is TGTGCCAGCAGTTTAACGGGGACTCTCTACGAGCAGTACTTC. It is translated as CASSLTGTLYEQYF.

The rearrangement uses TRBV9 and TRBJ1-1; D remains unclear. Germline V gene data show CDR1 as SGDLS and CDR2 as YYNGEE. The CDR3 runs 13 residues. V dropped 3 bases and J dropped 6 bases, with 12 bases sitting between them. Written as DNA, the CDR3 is TGTGCCAGCAGCGCGGACGGCTGGGCTGAAGCTTTCTTT. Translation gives CASSADGWAEAFF.

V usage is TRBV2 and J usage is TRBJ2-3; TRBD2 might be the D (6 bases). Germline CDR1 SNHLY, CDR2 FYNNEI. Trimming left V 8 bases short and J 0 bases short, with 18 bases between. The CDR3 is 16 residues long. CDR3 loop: CASRISREPSTDTQYF. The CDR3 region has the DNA TGTGCCAGCCGAATCAGTCGGGAGCCTAGCACAGATACGCAGTATTTT.

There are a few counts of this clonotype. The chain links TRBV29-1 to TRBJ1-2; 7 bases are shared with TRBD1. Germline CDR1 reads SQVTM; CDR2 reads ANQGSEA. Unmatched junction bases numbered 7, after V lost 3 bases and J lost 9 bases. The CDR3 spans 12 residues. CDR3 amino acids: CSVDEGARSYTF. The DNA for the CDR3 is TGCAGCGTTGATGAGGGGGCGCGGAGCTACACCTTC.

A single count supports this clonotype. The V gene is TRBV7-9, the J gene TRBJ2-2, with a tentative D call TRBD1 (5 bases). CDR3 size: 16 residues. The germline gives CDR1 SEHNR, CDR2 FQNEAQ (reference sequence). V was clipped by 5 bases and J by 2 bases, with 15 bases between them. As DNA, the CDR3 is TGTGCCAGCAGCACCCTTACTACAGGAAACACCGGGGAGCTGTTTTTT. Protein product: CASSTLTTGNTGELFF.

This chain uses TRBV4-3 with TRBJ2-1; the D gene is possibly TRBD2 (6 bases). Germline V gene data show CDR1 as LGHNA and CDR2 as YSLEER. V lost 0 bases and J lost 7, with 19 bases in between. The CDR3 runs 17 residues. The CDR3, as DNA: TGCGCCAGCAGCCAAGATCCTTGGCGGGAAGTTTTGAATGAGCAGTTCTTC. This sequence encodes CASSQDPWREVLNEQFF.

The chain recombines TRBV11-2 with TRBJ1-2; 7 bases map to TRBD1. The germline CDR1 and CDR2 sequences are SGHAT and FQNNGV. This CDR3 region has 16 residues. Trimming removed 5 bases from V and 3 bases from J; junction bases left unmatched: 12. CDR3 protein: CASSPHLGTADYGYTF. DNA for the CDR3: TGTGCCAGCAGCCCCCACCTAGGGACAGCCGACTATGGCTACACCTTC. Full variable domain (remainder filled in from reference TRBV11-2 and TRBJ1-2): EAGVAQSPRYKIIEKRQSVAFWCNPISGHATLYWYQQILGQGPKLLIQFQNNGVVDDSQLPKDRFSAERLKGVDSTLKIQPAKLEDSAVYLCASSPHLGTADYGYTFGSGTRLTVV.